This T cell receptor beta chain was sequenced during a study of cytomegalovirus exposure and HLA in healthy donors. On this clone itself: What it binds is not known.

Regarding the study as a whole: In a later analysis, at a false discovery rate of 0.05, approximately 16,000 TCR beta sequences matched HLA alleles.

With 60 Vbeta and 13 Jbeta primers, the PCR was carried out. The assay was immunoSEQ multiplex PCR, and TCRdb's table has in-frame clones only and misses some. Of fewer than 70,000 clones in the sample, just under 70% were seen once. V lost 2 bases to trimming and J lost 6 bases; unmatched junction nucleotides: 5. CDR1 is SGDLS and CDR2 is YYNGEE in the germline V gene. The CDR3 is 15 residues long. The sequencing sample was made of PBMCs. The sequence derives from a woman in her 30s in good health and CMV-seronegative. The rearrangement links TRBV9 to TRBJ1-2; 12 bases map to TRBD1. The CDR3 coding sequence is TGTGCCAGCAGCGTGGGAAGGGACAGGGGGCATGGCTACACCTTC. The encoded protein is CASSVGRDRGHGYTF. Full variable domain (remainder filled in from reference TRBV9 and TRBJ1-2): DSGVTQTPKHLITATGQRVTLRCSPRSGDLSVYWYQQSLDQGLQFLIQYYNGEERAKGNILERFSAQQFPDLHSELNLSSLELGDSALYFCASSVGRDRGHGYTFGSGTRLTVV.